Here is one T cell receptor beta chain with its context. The antigen remains unidentified. This record belongs to a study of shared clonotypes between healthy human individuals. General study points: Only blood underwent sampling, and tissue repertoires likely differ.

All donors were Caucasian adults living in Nashville, Tennessee. Replicate PCRs run on unsorted PBMC used 300 to 350 ng DNA, which was approximately 30,000 T cell genomes. Assay: immunoSEQ multiplex PCR; the TCRdb copy retains only in-frame clones and omits some. The sample lists about 560,000 clones, around 78% occurring once. Germline V lookup: CDR1 SGHTA, CDR2 FQGTGA. The length of the CDR3 is 14 residues. The V and J ends lost 2 bases and 2 bases respectively, with 8 bases between them. This TCR was recovered from a woman aged 40 to 50 in good health. Some clones in this sample may be carry-over from other donors' samples. J is TRBJ2-3 and V is TRBV7-3; D possibly corresponds to TRBD2 (5 bases). The sequenced material came from PBMCs. The CDR3 loop reads CASSLLANTDTQYF. In DNA form, the CDR3 reads TGTGCCAGCAGCTTACTAGCAAACACAGATACGCAGTATTTT.